One T cell receptor beta chain is described in this entry. This entry belongs to a study of Ad26.COV2.S vaccination and SARS-CoV-2 variants. V shed 5 bases, J shed 0 bases, and the junction held 10 bases outside the gene matches. Per germline, CDR1 SGHTA and CDR2 FQGTGA. The CDR3 loop spans 18 amino acids. Stated treatment: 15 to 20 received Ad26.COV2.S at low or high dose, single or two shots; 5 received placebo; per-sample allocation not given. After the first vaccine or placebo injection, samples were drawn on day 63. Method: immunoSEQ multiplex PCR; TCRdb's copy keeps in-frame clones and lacks some. Among about 400,000 clones, 89% were seen once, and the ten largest hold around 2%.

The starting material was peripheral blood, obtained in a trial of Ad26.COV2.S vaccine versus placebo. The sequence came from a person aged 18 to 65 who received the Ad26.COV2.S COVID-19 vaccine or a placebo. The chain has TRBV7-3 and TRBJ2-3; 11 nucleotides line up with TRBD2. CDR3 amino acids: CASSPGLAGAFSTDTQYF. Here the CDR3 DNA reads TGTGCCAGCAGCCCCGGACTAGCGGGTGCGTTTAGCACAGATACGCAGTATTTT.